This T cell receptor beta chain was sequenced in a study of CD8+ T cells in alopecia areata. CDR1 is MNHEY, CDR2 SVGAGI, per germline. Trimming pared 5 bases from V and 2 bases from J, leaving 14 bases between. This CDR3 is 15 amino acids long. Treatment reported: oral pan-JAK inhibitor, 5-10 mg twice daily. Following extraction, RNA underwent reverse transcription to cDNA, which served as the sequencing template. Only in-frame clones appear in the TCRdb table, and some are missing; sequencing was by immunoSEQ multiplex PCR. Among over 150,000 clones listed, less than 70% were seen once. The sequences come from CD4+ T cells sorted from blood, collected at week 24, from a patient treated with tofacitinib. The TCR originated in a human donor with alopecia areata. This sequence joins TRBV6-5 and TRBJ2-3; D not certain. In nucleotides, the CDR3 is TGTGCCAGCAGTCCCTCACCGGTCGCCACAGATACGCAGTATTTT. Its protein product is CASSPSPVATDTQYF.